Listed below are T cell receptor beta chains from one sample, sequenced in a study of regulatory T cells in long-lasting Graves disease. TCRdb re-called the multiplex PCR reads with MiXCR, one entry per CDR3 protein. The sample carries around 240,000 distinct CDR3 sequences, approximately 18% recorded once. The same specimen was also included in a second study, on T cells in Graves' hyperthyroidism and ophthalmopathy.

The sample was peripheral blood mononuclear cells (PBMCs), taken at new diagnosis, from a patient treated with antithyroid drugs. The receptor set was obtained from a woman aged 25 to 45 with Graves disease. The CDR3 runs from the conserved cysteine through the conserved F or W. The order of the fields is clone size, J gene, D gene, V gene, CDR3 protein, CDR3 DNA. The D gene is left open where the match is weak. Expanded clones are given a class, and other clones once, few, many or no size at all.

NA	TRBJ2-5	NA	TRBV3-1	CASSQGTWGGLGETQYF	TGTGCCAGCAGCCAAGGGACATGGGGCGGATTAGGCGAGACCCAGTACTTC
many	TRBJ1-4	TRBD1	TRBV4-1	CASSQGQGGGTNEKLFF	TGCGCCAGCAGCCAGGGACAGGGAGGAGGGACTAATGAAAAACTGTTTTTT
NA	TRBJ1-4	NA	TRBV7-6	CASSLARQLSGEKLFF	TGTGCCAGCAGCTTAGCGCGGCAGCTGAGTGGTGAAAAACTGTTTTTT
many	TRBJ2-7	NA	TRBV5-1	CASSLVGPREGHEQYF	TGCGCCAGCAGCTTGGTTGGCCCCAGGGAAGGACACGAGCAGTACTTC
many	TRBJ1-5	NA	TRBV6-9	CASSSGTVLYSNQPQHF	TGTGCCAGCAGTTCCGGGACTGTGTTGTATAGCAATCAGCCCCAGCATTTT
NA	TRBJ2-5	NA	TRBV4-1	CAGSQESKQTQYF	TGCGCCGGCAGCCAAGAGAGTAAGCAGACCCAGTACTTC
many	TRBJ1-6	NA	TRBV4-1	CASRPTGRLTYSPLHF	TGCGCCAGCAGACCTACCGGACGTCTGACCTATTCACCCCTCCACTTT
NA	TRBJ1-2	TRBD1	TRBV3-1	CASSQGRGGALGGYTF	TGTGCCAGCAGCCAAGGTCGAGGGGGCGCCTTGGGTGGCTACACCTTC
NA	TRBJ2-6	NA	TRBV4-2	CASSHAGANVLTF	TGTGCCAGCAGCCACGCGGGGGCCAACGTCCTGACTTTC
many	TRBJ2-1	NA	TRBV10-2	CASSAGAWSYNEQFF	TGCGCCAGCAGTGCAGGGGCCTGGTCCTACAATGAGCAGTTCTTC
many	TRBJ1-2	NA	TRBV29-1	CSVVQGNYGYTF	TGCAGCGTTGTTCAAGGGAACTATGGCTACACCTTC
once	TRBJ2-1	TRBD2	TRBV11-2	CASRKAGRNEQFF	TGTGCCAGCAGAAAAGCGGGGAGGAATGAGCAGTTCTTC
many	TRBJ2-2	TRBD1	TRBV5-1	CASRQGSTGELFF	TGCGCCAGTAGACAGGGGAGCACCGGGGAGCTGTTTTTT
NA	TRBJ2-7	TRBD2	TRBV18	CASSPPGLAGGDEQYF	TGTGCCAGCTCACCACCGGGACTAGCGGGGGGGGACGAGCAGTACTTC
many	TRBJ1-1	NA	TRBV11-3	CASSFLWRMNTEAFF	TGTGCCAGCAGCTTCCTCTGGCGCATGAACACTGAAGCTTTCTTT
many	TRBJ2-1	TRBD2	TRBV20-1	CSATTSGYYNEQFF	TGCAGTGCCACTACTAGCGGGTACTACAATGAGCAGTTCTTC
few	TRBJ2-7	NA	TRBV5-6	CASNLWGSAYEQYF	TGTGCCAGCAACTTGTGGGGTTCCGCCTACGAGCAGTACTTC
many	TRBJ1-5	TRBD1	TRBV9	CASSGTGANQPQHF	TGTGCCAGCAGCGGGACAGGGGCCAATCAGCCCCAGCATTTT
many	TRBJ2-1	TRBD2	TRBV7-8	CASSLDGGGGDEQFF	TGTGCCAGCAGCTTAGACGGGGGGGGCGGCGATGAGCAGTTCTTC
many	TRBJ1-1	NA	TRBV29-1	CSVGWSNTEAFF	TGCAGCGTTGGTTGGAGCAACACTGAAGCTTTCTTT
NA	TRBJ2-1	TRBD1	TRBV7-2	CASSLDRGAMLYEQFF	TGTGCCAGCAGCTTAGACAGGGGGGCAATGTTATATGAGCAGTTCTTC
many	TRBJ1-5	NA	TRBV15	CATSPPGLRSNQPQHF	TGTGCCACCAGCCCTCCAGGCTTAAGAAGCAATCAGCCCCAGCATTTT
NA	TRBJ2-2	NA	TRBV6-1	CASSEFRETGELFF	TGTGCCAGCAGTGAATTTAGGGAGACCGGGGAGCTGTTTTTT
few	TRBJ2-1	TRBD2	TRBV27	CASSPRSSGGAGGEQFF	TGTGCCAGCAGTCCCCGTTCAAGCGGGGGGGCCGGAGGTGAGCAGTTCTTC
NA	TRBJ1-5	TRBD1	TRBV2	CASSGGTGAKGAYQPQHF	TGTGCCAGCAGTGGAGGGACAGGGGCCAAAGGAGCGTATCAGCCCCAGCATTTT
many	TRBJ2-1	TRBD1	TRBV6-5	CASSYGTVGVLNNEQFF	TGTGCCAGCAGTTATGGGACAGTAGGCGTTCTAAACAATGAGCAGTTCTTC
NA	TRBJ1-1	NA	TRBV2	CASSATGSTEAFF	TGTGCCAGCAGTGCTACAGGGAGCACTGAAGCTTTCTTT
many	TRBJ2-7	NA	TRBV7-9	CASSFPSAYEQYF	TGTGCCAGCAGCTTTCCTAGCGCGTACGAGCAGTACTTC
NA	TRBJ1-1	TRBD1	TRBV2	CASSDGQGATEAFF	TGTGCCAGCAGCGACGGACAGGGAGCCACTGAAGCTTTCTTT
many	TRBJ1-2	NA	TRBV12-3/TRBV12-4	CASTLGLHYGYTF	TGTGCCAGCACCCTGGGGCTCCACTATGGCTACACCTTC
many	TRBJ2-3	TRBD2	TRBV9	CASSVERGGSTDTQYF	TGTGCCAGCAGCGTAGAGCGGGGGGGCTCCACAGATACGCAGTATTTT
many	TRBJ1-2	NA	TRBV2	CASNPEEHYGYTF	TGTGCCAGCAACCCGGAGGAACACTATGGCTACACCTTC
NA	TRBJ1-1	TRBD1	TRBV27	CASSLTKQGWNTEAFF	TGTGCCAGCAGTTTAACTAAACAGGGGTGGAACACTGAAGCTTTCTTT
NA	TRBJ1-1	TRBD1	TRBV7-9	CASSPAWRGLYTEAFF	TGTGCCAGCAGCCCCGCCTGGAGGGGGCTTTACACTGAAGCTTTCTTT
NA	TRBJ1-1	TRBD1	TRBV12-3/TRBV12-4	CASSHPGGRTEAFF	TGTGCCAGCAGCCACCCAGGGGGTCGCACTGAAGCTTTCTTT
many	TRBJ2-7	TRBD2	TRBV18	CASSPMKRGAYEQYF	TGTGCCAGCTCACCAATGAAGCGGGGGGCCTACGAGCAGTACTTC
many	TRBJ2-1	NA	TRBV14	CASSQDQAYNEQFF	TGTGCCAGCAGCCAAGATCAGGCCTACAATGAGCAGTTCTTC
many	TRBJ2-3	NA	TRBV15	CATSRAQGSTDTQYF	TGTGCCACCAGCAGAGCCCAGGGCAGCACAGATACGCAGTATTTT
many	TRBJ1-6	NA	TRBV6-1	CASQGPTNSPLHF	TGTGCCAGCCAAGGTCCTACCAATTCACCCCTCCACTTT
many	TRBJ2-1	TRBD2	TRBV5-1	CASSFSSGGAVTYNEQFF	TGCGCCAGCAGCTTTTCTAGCGGGGGGGCCGTCACCTACAATGAGCAGTTCTTC
many	TRBJ2-3	TRBD1	TRBV7-8	CASSLVGTGSTDTQYF	TGTGCCAGCAGCTTAGTTGGGACAGGGAGCACAGATACGCAGTATTTT
many	TRBJ2-7	TRBD2	TRBV9	CASSLDSSGGYEQYF	TGTGCCAGCAGCCTCGATTCCAGCGGGGGCTACGAGCAGTACTTC
many	TRBJ1-2	NA	TRBV4-1	CASSQDLNEGTYGYTF	TGCGCCAGCAGCCAAGATCTTAACGAGGGGACGTATGGCTACACCTTC
many	TRBJ1-1	TRBD1	TRBV20-1	CSAPGQAMNTEAFF	TGCAGTGCACCCGGACAGGCGATGAACACTGAAGCTTTCTTT
many	TRBJ1-6	NA	TRBV3-1	CASRQKGGSPLHF	TGTGCCAGCAGACAAAAGGGGGGTTCACCCCTCCACTTT
NA	TRBJ2-3	NA	TRBV6-1	CASGSGDFDTQYF	TGTGCCAGCGGGTCAGGGGACTTCGATACGCAGTATTTT
few	TRBJ2-5	TRBD2	TRBV5-1	CASSLGGGRMMETQYF	TGCGCCAGCAGCTTGGGGGGGGGAAGGATGATGGAGACCCAGTACTTC
many	TRBJ2-2	TRBD2	TRBV20-1	CSARGEGFGGELFF	TGCAGTGCGAGAGGGGAGGGGTTCGGGGGGGAGCTGTTTTTT
NA	TRBJ2-2	NA	TRBV29-1	CSVASFRERVGELFF	TGCAGCGTTGCTTCGTTTAGGGAACGGGTCGGGGAGCTGTTTTTT
many	TRBJ2-3	NA	TRBV14	CASSQEGRGPTDTQYF	TGTGCCAGCAGCCAAGAGGGACGGGGCCCCACAGATACGCAGTATTTT
NA	TRBJ2-2	NA	TRBV2	CASSERAMGTGELFF	TGTGCCAGCAGTGAAAGGGCAATGGGGACCGGGGAGCTGTTTTTT
many	TRBJ2-1	NA	TRBV6-1	CASSRSEYSYNEQFF	TGTGCCAGCAGCCGAAGCGAGTATTCCTACAATGAGCAGTTCTTC
many	TRBJ1-1	NA	TRBV10-3	CATGLQLNTEAFF	TGTGCCACTGGCCTCCAGTTGAACACTGAAGCTTTCTTT
many	TRBJ1-4	NA	TRBV18	CASSPPTDNEKLFF	TGTGCCAGCTCACCACCGACAGATAATGAAAAACTGTTTTTT
many	TRBJ1-2	NA	TRBV7-2	CASSLGGGYYGYTF	TGTGCCAGCAGCTTAGGGGGAGGGTACTATGGCTACACCTTC
few	TRBJ1-2	TRBD1	TRBV19	CASTRDRGLYGYTF	TGTGCCAGTACCCGGGACAGGGGGCTCTATGGCTACACCTTC